This entry lists 17 T cell receptor beta chains sequenced from one sample in a study of cytomegalovirus exposure and HLA in healthy donors. PCR involved 60 Vbeta and 13 Jbeta primers. TCRdb keeps only in-frame clones here, not all; method: immunoSEQ multiplex PCR. The table has around 120,000 clones, over 70% seen once; the top ten hold around 9.5%. The sample taken for sequencing was PBMCs. The receptor source for this set is a female donor in good health and CMV-seropositive.

The CDR3 region has the DNA TGTGCCAGCAGCGGACAGGTTGATGGTGAGCAGTTCTTC. Protein: CASSGQVDGEQFF. V and J are TRBV7-9 and TRBJ2-1; 7 bases match TRBD1. The CDR3 covers 13 residues. The germline CDR1 and CDR2 sequences are SEHNR and FQNEAQ (reference sequence). The junction had 7 bases not matched to a gene; V was cut back by 5 bases and J by 9 bases.

The chain employs TRBV6-6 and TRBJ1-5, with D possibly TRBD1 on 5 matching bases. Germline CDR1 reads MNHNY; CDR2 reads SVGAGI (reference sequence). Trimming cost V 6 bases and J 3 bases, with 18 bases left between them. This CDR3 spans 16 amino acids. The CDR3 protein is CASRQGRGVDNQPQHF. The CDR3 coding sequence is TGTGCCAGCAGGCAGGGCCGGGGGGTTGACAATCAGCCCCAGCATTTT.

The rearrangement joins TRBV5-1 to TRBJ2-2; D call uncertain. CDR1 and CDR2 from the germline V gene are SGHRS and YFSETQ. Trimming pared 4 bases from V and 4 bases from J, leaving 11 bases between. CDR3 length: 14 residues. CDR3 DNA: TGCGCCAGCAGCCCCCTTGGTAGCACCGGGGAGCTGTTTTTT. It yields the protein CASSPLGSTGELFF.

The V call is TRBV5-4, the J call TRBJ1-6, with 8 bases fitting TRBD1. V lost 4 bases to trimming and J lost 7 bases; unmatched junction nucleotides: 13. CDR1 and CDR2 (germline): SGHNT, YYREEE (reference sequence). The CDR3 extends over 17 amino acids. The CDR3: CASSGGPGTGSNSPLHF. DNA of the CDR3: TGTGCCAGCAGCGGTGGACCCGGGACAGGATCCAATTCACCCCTCCACTTT.

The rearrangement uses TRBV6-5 and TRBJ1-6; possibly TRBD1 for D (6 bases). The CDR3 is made up of 15 amino acids. The V gene lost 5 bases and the J gene lost 9 bases, with 17 bases spanning the gap. Germline CDR1 is MNHEY and CDR2 is SVGAGI. The CDR3 DNA follows: TGTGCCAGCAGTCGTGGTTACGGGGGGGCTTCACCCCTCCACTTT. This codes for CASSRGYGGASPLHF.

The rearrangement uses TRBV13 and TRBJ1-1, with TRBD1 identical over 9 bases. The CDR3 loop spans 16 amino acids. Germline CDR1 reads PRHDT; CDR2 reads FYEKMQ (reference sequence). Germline trimming cut 5 bases from V and 1 base from J; bases unmatched to any gene: 8. The CDR3 coding sequence is TGTGCCAGCAGCCCCCGCCGGGGACAGGGGAACACTGAAGCTTTCTTT. This sequence encodes CASSPRRGQGNTEAFF.

This clone was picked up a small number of times. In DNA form, the CDR3 reads TGTGCCAGCAGTCTAACGGGCGGGGGATCCTACGAGCAGTACTTC. Its translation is CASSLTGGGSYEQYF. This chain links TRBV27 with TRBJ2-7; 7 positions match TRBD2. This CDR3 region has 15 residues. After removal of 5 bases from V and 1 base from J, the junction contained 8 bases not matched to a gene. Germline V gene lookup returns CDR1 MNHEY and CDR2 SMNVEV (reference sequence).

The chain has TRBV6-5 and TRBJ2-2; no reliable D call. This CDR3 is 13 amino acids long. V was trimmed by 4 bases and J by 2 bases, leaving 5 bases between them. Germline values: CDR1 MNHEY, CDR2 SVGAGI. Here the CDR3 DNA reads TGTGCCAGCAGTTTTCCTAACACCGGGGAGCTGTTTTTT. Protein: CASSFPNTGELFF.

The rearrangement uses TRBV7-6 and TRBJ2-1; 8 bases agree with TRBD1. Germline trimming cut 5 bases from V and 0 bases from J; bases unmatched to any gene: 3. CDR3 length: 15 amino acids. Germline V gene lookup returns CDR1 SGHVS and CDR2 FNYEAQ. The DNA for the CDR3 is TGTGCCAGCAGCCGGGACAGGAGCTCCTACAATGAGCAGTTCTTC. This codes for CASSRDRSSYNEQFF.

The gene calls are TRBV9 and TRBJ1-2, with D tentatively TRBD1 (6 bases). The V end was cut by 4 bases, the J end by 4 bases, with 14 bases between. This CDR3 has 14 residues. Looked up from germline, CDR1 is SGDLS and CDR2 is YYNGEE. The CDR3, as DNA: TGTGCCAGCAGCTCCTCGACAGGCCTCTATGGCTACACCTTC. This encodes CASSSSTGLYGYTF.

The J gene is TRBJ2-5, the V gene TRBV5-5, with 10 bases fitting TRBD1. The CDR3 loop spans 15 amino acids. V shed 4 bases, J shed 4 bases, and the junction held 7 bases outside the gene matches. Germline V gives CDR1 SGHKS, CDR2 YYEKEE (reference sequence). This chain's CDR3 is CASSKDRGWGETQYF. CDR3 DNA sequence: TGTGCCAGCAGCAAGGACAGGGGGTGGGGAGAGACCCAGTACTTC.

The chain uses TRBV7-9 and TRBJ1-2, with 8 positions matching TRBD1. This CDR3 comprises 16 residues. The V gene's germline CDR1 is SEHNR and CDR2 FQNEAQ (reference sequence). The J segment lost 3 bases and the V segment lost 3 bases, leaving 9 bases of the junction unmatched. As DNA, the CDR3 is TGTGCCAGCAGCTTCCTGGACAGGGAGCCTGACTATGGCTACACCTTC. The encoded protein is CASSFLDREPDYGYTF.

This chain connects TRBV28 to TRBJ1-4; a possible D gene is TRBD1 (5 bases). Germline CDR1 MDHEN, CDR2 SYDVKM. The V gene lost 4 bases and the J gene lost 6 bases, with 12 bases spanning the gap. The CDR3 runs 14 residues. The CDR3 sequence is CASSSGGTHEKLFF. The CDR3 bases are TGTGCCAGCAGTTCTGGCGGGACTCATGAAAAACTGTTTTTT.

V and J are TRBV14 and TRBJ2-1, with a possible D match to TRBD2 (5 bases). The germline V gene encodes CDR1 SGHDN and CDR2 FVKESK. The length of the CDR3 is 13 residues. Trimming took off 0 bases at V and 13 bases at J, with 13 bases between the two ends. CDR3 sequence reads: CASSQDRRAPQFF. CDR3 sequence (DNA): TGTGCCAGCAGCCAAGATAGGCGGGCGCCCCAGTTCTTC.

V is TRBV27 and J is TRBJ2-5, with 7 bases that match TRBD2. V dropped 4 bases and J dropped 5; count of bases not matched to a gene: 10. The CDR3 extends over 15 amino acids. CDR1 and CDR2 from the germline V gene are MNHEY and SMNVEV (reference sequence). The CDR3 is CASSSWAAGEETQYF. In DNA, the CDR3 is TGTGCCAGCAGTTCCTGGGCTGCGGGGGAGGAGACCCAGTACTTC.

This chain uses TRBV5-5 with TRBJ2-3; D not certain. The CDR3 runs to 17 residues. V lost 5 bases, J lost 0 bases, and 19 bases lay in between. Germline CDR1 and CDR2: SGHKS and YYEKEE (reference sequence). This chain's CDR3 is CASSDPRLAASTDTQYF. The CDR3 nucleotides read TGTGCCAGCAGTGATCCCCGATTGGCTGCTAGCACAGATACGCAGTATTTT.

The chain joins TRBV13 to TRBJ2-7; 14 bases line up with TRBD2. The CDR3 runs to 18 residues. Trimming cost V 3 bases and J 4 bases; bases outside gene matches: 11. Germline CDR1 is PRHDT and CDR2 is FYEKMQ (reference sequence). The CDR3 DNA is TGTGCCAGCAGCTTGGTGGGCGGACTAGCGGGGGGTAGGTACGAGCAGTACTTC. It is translated as CASSLVGGLAGGRYEQYF.